This T cell receptor (beta chain) comes out of a study of T cells in Graves' hyperthyroidism and ophthalmopathy. The study, taken as a whole, reports: Blood also showed most of the thyroid clonotypes that were expanded above 0.001.

This clonotype showed up just a few times. Its antigen is currently unknown. Researchers took RNA transcripts and amplified the TCR beta CDR3 regions from them. Carried out on the TCR CDR3, a first-round RT-PCR used the HTBI primer set. TCRdb used MiXCR to reprocess the multiplex PCR reads, holding one entry per CDR3 protein. This sample has fewer than 650,000 distinct CDR3 sequences, with 40% to 55% found just once. The sequenced sample consisted of peripheral blood or thyroid tissue (not recorded which). This TCR came from an adult woman with Graves' disease, either hyperthyroidism or ophthalmopathy (not recorded which).

CDR3: CSVDGLGGTEAFF. The CDR3 DNA follows: TGCAGCGTTGACGGGCTGGGGGGCACTGAAGCTTTCTTT. The genes are TRBV29-1 and TRBJ1-1; a possible D gene is TRBD1 (5 bases). The CDR3 is 13 residues long. Trimming pared 3 bases from V and 4 bases from J, leaving 12 bases between. Germline lookup yields CDR1 SQVTM and CDR2 ANQGSEA.